The 30 T cell receptor beta chains given below trace back to one sample, sequenced in a study of blood T cell repertoires in COVID-19. The assay was immunoSEQ multiplex PCR, and TCRdb's table has in-frame clones only and misses some. The sample contains around 250,000 clones, 65% to 90% of which appear only once. The sequencing sample was made of PBMCs or T cells enriched from blood (not recorded which). The receptor source for this set is a woman aged 45-59 years with acute COVID-19.

This sequence joins TRBV12-5 and TRBJ1-1; 7 bases agree with TRBD1. CDR1 LGHNT and CDR2 FRNRAP come from the germline V gene. V shed 7 bases and J 1 base; nucleotides not matched to a gene: 6. CDR3 length equals 14 residues. CDR3 nucleotide sequence: TGTGCTAGTGCCTCGGGACAGCAGAACACTGAAGCTTTCTTT. Its translation: CASASGQQNTEAFF.

This clone has only a few counts. The chain recombines TRBV7-2 with TRBJ1-2; 7 bases agree with TRBD1. The CDR3 is made up of 14 amino acids. V was pared by 3 bases and J by 7 bases, with 8 bases of the junction left unmatched. The V gene's germline CDR1 is SGHTA and CDR2 FQGNSA. CDR3 region: CASSLQGGDSGYTF. Here the CDR3 DNA reads TGTGCCAGCAGCTTGCAGGGGGGAGACTCTGGCTACACCTTC.

J is TRBJ2-7 and V is TRBV6-6; TRBD1 matches 9 bases. This CDR3 comprises 15 residues. Per germline, CDR1 MNHNY and CDR2 SVGAGI (reference sequence). V was pared by 8 bases and J by 6 bases, with 14 bases of the junction left unmatched. CDR3 region: CASDVAGTGSREQYF. CDR3 in DNA: TGTGCCAGCGATGTGGCCGGGACAGGGAGTCGCGAGCAGTACTTC.

The chain carries TRBV19 and TRBJ1-2, with D unclear. Trimming stripped 8 bases from V and 0 bases from J, with 16 bases between. The CDR3 length is 15 residues. Germline CDR1 LNHDA, CDR2 SQIVND (reference sequence). This chain's CDR3 is CASHHSGLANYGYTF. The DNA for the CDR3 is TGTGCCAGTCACCATTCGGGTCTAGCTAACTATGGCTACACCTTC.

The chain is built from TRBV6-2 or TRBV6-3 and TRBJ1-6; a weak D match, TRBD1 (5 bases). Per germline, CDR1 MNHEY and CDR2 SVGEGT. The length of the CDR3 is 15 residues. Trimming cost V 2 bases and J 7 bases, with 12 bases left between them. CDR3 DNA: TGTGCCAGCAGTTACGATGGGGCGTCCAATTCACCCCTCCACTTT. Amino acids: CASSYDGASNSPLHF.

The chain recombines TRBV18 with TRBJ1-1, with D unclear. The V gene lost 8 bases and the J gene lost 3 bases, with 19 bases spanning the gap. This CDR3 is 15 amino acids long. Germline V gives CDR1 KGHSH, CDR2 LQKENI. The CDR3, as DNA: TGTGCCAGCAACGGGGAGGGCGGTAAGGACACTGAAGCTTTCTTT. This codes for CASNGEGGKDTEAFF. Together with reference TRBV18 and TRBJ1-1, the CDR3 gives the full variable domain: NAGVMQNPRHLVRRRGQEARLRCSPMKGHSHVYWYRQLPEEGLKFMVYLQKENIIDESGMPKERFSAEFPKEGPSILRIQQVVRGDSAAYFCASNGEGGKDTEAFFGQGTRLTVV.

This sequence joins TRBV6-6 and TRBJ2-2, with D unclear. CDR1 is MNHNY, CDR2 SVGAGI, per germline (reference sequence). There are 12 residues in the CDR3. The V end was cut by 2 bases, the J end by 7 bases, with 5 bases between. The CDR3 DNA reads as TGTGCCAGCAGTTACCCGGGCGGGGAGCTGTTTTTT. It yields the protein CASSYPGGELFF.

This rearrangement joins TRBV20-1 to TRBJ2-7; weak D call: TRBD2 (5 bases). CDR3 size: 12 residues. Germline CDR1 reads DFQATT; CDR2 reads SNEGSKA (reference sequence). Trimming removed 3 bases at V and 3 bases at J, with 9 bases between. Here the CDR3 DNA reads TGCAGTGCTAGTAGAGGGAGCTACGAGCAGTACTTC. Translation: CSASRGSYEQYF.

The gene calls are TRBV7-8 and TRBJ1-2; 9 nucleotides line up with TRBD1. Trimming at V came to 4 bases and at J to 0 bases, leaving 3 bases not matched to a gene. Germline V gene lookup returns CDR1 SGHVS and CDR2 FQNEAQ. This CDR3 region has 15 residues. CDR3: CASSSGTGSNYGYTF. The CDR3 DNA is TGTGCCAGCAGCTCCGGGACAGGGTCTAACTATGGCTACACCTTC.

This chain joins TRBV7-2 and TRBJ2-2, with D tentatively TRBD2 (6 bases). Germline values: CDR1 SGHTA, CDR2 FQGNSA. The CDR3 consists of 16 residues. V was clipped by 1 base and J by 2 bases, with 11 bases between them. CDR3 in amino acids: CASSLVGGLNTGELFF. CDR3 nucleotide sequence: TGTGCCAGCAGCTTAGTGGGGGGATTAAACACCGGGGAGCTGTTTTTT.

This clone was seen a handful of times. V is TRBV6-5 and J is TRBJ1-2; D call uncertain. Per germline, CDR1 MNHEY and CDR2 SVGAGI. V was pared by 2 bases and J by 2 bases, with 12 bases between. This CDR3 spans 15 amino acids. The CDR3 DNA reads as TGTGCCAGCAGTTACGCAGCAACTAGGAACTATGGCTACACCTTC. Its protein is CASSYAATRNYGYTF.

The rearrangement joins TRBV12-3 or TRBV12-4 to TRBJ1-1; 9 bases line up with TRBD1. After removal of 3 bases from V and 11 bases from J, the junction contained 4 bases not matched to a gene. The CDR3 totals 12 residues. CDR3 sequence (DNA): TGTGCCAGCAGTTTTGGACAGGGGAGGGCTTTCTTT. Protein sequence: CASSFGQGRAFF.

This clone was seen a handful of times. This chain connects TRBV19 to TRBJ1-6, with D possibly being TRBD1 (6 bases). Trimming took 4 bases from V and 5 from J, leaving 12 bases between them. The V gene's germline CDR1 is LNHDA and CDR2 SQIVND (reference sequence). This CDR3 is built from 15 residues. The CDR3 nucleotides read TGTGCCAGTAGTACCCTGGACAGAAATAATTCACCCCTCCACTTT. This encodes CASSTLDRNNSPLHF.

CDR3 sequence reads: CASSGGTSDYYNEQFF. The CDR3 DNA reads as TGTGCCAGCAGCGGGGGGACTAGTGATTACTACAATGAGCAGTTCTTC. This rearrangement joins TRBV7-9 to TRBJ2-1, with TRBD2 matching over 8 bases. CDR3 length: 16 residues. V dropped 5 bases and J dropped 3; count of bases not matched to a gene: 9. The germline V gene has CDR1 SEHNR and CDR2 FQNEAQ (reference sequence).

CDR3 loop: CASSAESRLSQHF. In DNA form, the CDR3 reads TGTGCCAGCAGTGCGGAGTCCAGATTGTCCCAGCATTTT. The gene calls are TRBV12-3 or TRBV12-4 and TRBJ1-5; D uncertain. CDR3 length equals 13 residues. Trimming took off 5 bases at V and 11 bases at J, with 16 bases between the two ends.

This clone was observed a handful of times. This chain joins TRBV10-3 and TRBJ2-2, with a weak D call TRBD2 (5 bases). CDR1 and CDR2 (germline): ENHRY, SYGVKD. This CDR3 is built from 16 residues. V was shortened by 0 bases and J by 2 bases, with 10 bases between the two germline ends. The CDR3 DNA follows: TGTGCCATCAGTGAGTCGCAGAGGGCCAACACCGGGGAGCTGTTTTTT. It encodes CAISESQRANTGELFF.

The chain uses TRBV7-2 and TRBJ1-5; D might be TRBD1 (6 bases). This CDR3 contains 15 residues. Germline assignment: CDR1 SGHTA and CDR2 FQGNSA. With 5 bases removed from V and 2 bases from J, the gap between germline ends came to 13 bases. DNA for the CDR3: TGTGCCAGCAGCCAAGGACAGACTGGCAATCAGCCCCAGCATTTT. As protein: CASSQGQTGNQPQHF.

The genes are TRBV6-1 and TRBJ2-5; D might be TRBD1 (6 bases). Deletions cut 4 bases from V and 2 bases from J, with 17 bases between. The CDR3 is 16 residues long. CDR1 MNHNS and CDR2 SASEGT come from the germline V gene. The CDR3 is CASSAVEGGWQETQYF. Here the CDR3 DNA reads TGTGCCAGCAGTGCCGTCGAAGGGGGTTGGCAAGAGACCCAGTACTTC.

The chain combines TRBV5-6 with TRBJ2-6; tentatively, D is TRBD2 (5 bases). Germline V lookup: CDR1 SGHDT, CDR2 YYEEEE. This CDR3 region has 15 residues. Trimming cost V 1 base and J 2 bases, with 7 bases left between them. DNA of the CDR3: TGTGCCAGCAGCTTGTCGGGGACTGGGGCCAACGTCCTGACTTTC. This encodes CASSLSGTGANVLTF. The entire variable domain, with the rest obtained from reference TRBV5-6 and TRBJ2-6, is as follows: DAGVTQSPTHLIKTRGQQVTLRCSPKSGHDTVSWYQQALGQGPQFIFQYYEEEERQRGNFPDRFSGHQFPNYSSELNVNALLLGDSALYLCASSLSGTGANVLTFGAGSRLTVL.

This rearrangement joins TRBV12-3 or TRBV12-4 to TRBJ2-7; tentative D call: TRBD1 (5 bases). CDR3 length equals 13 residues. V was cut by 5 bases and J by 6 bases, with 14 bases left in between. This chain's CDR3 is CASSNRSPSEQYF. CDR3 nucleotide sequence: TGTGCCAGCAGTAACAGGTCTCCGAGCGAGCAGTACTTC.

The V gene is TRBV2, the J gene TRBJ1-2; 9 positions match TRBD1. The germline CDR1 and CDR2 sequences are SNHLY and FYNNEI. V lost 7 bases to trimming and J lost 4 bases; unmatched junction nucleotides: 7. The CDR3 sequence is 14 residues long. The CDR3 bases are TGTGCCAGCATTTCCGGGACAGGGATCTATGGCTACACCTTC. Its translation: CASISGTGIYGYTF.

The J gene is TRBJ2-1, the V gene TRBV11-2, with TRBD2 identical over 7 bases. CDR3 length equals 19 residues. The germline gives CDR1 SGHAT, CDR2 FQNNGV. The junction had 18 bases not matched to a gene; V was cut back by 2 bases and J by 5 bases. CDR3 nucleotide sequence: TGTGCCAGCAGCTTAAATTCGTGGGCAGGGAGGGTACGTGACAATGAGCAGTTCTTC. Translated: CASSLNSWAGRVRDNEQFF.

The rearrangement joins TRBV19 to TRBJ1-6; TRBD1 agrees at 7 bases. Germline V gene data show CDR1 as LNHDA and CDR2 as SQIVND (reference sequence). This CDR3 has 13 residues. V trimming: 9 bases; J trimming: 9 bases; junction bases outside the gene matches: 8. CDR3 region: CASMDRMRSPLHF. In DNA form, the CDR3 reads TGTGCCAGCATGGACAGGATGCGTTCACCCCTCCACTTT.

The chain links TRBV7-2 to TRBJ2-7; a possible D gene is TRBD2 (7 bases). Per the germline V gene, CDR1 is SGHTA and CDR2 is FQGNSA. Trimming pared 5 bases from V and 2 bases from J, leaving 19 bases between. This CDR3 region has 16 residues. The CDR3 DNA sequence: TGTGCCAGCAGCCCCAACGGGGGGCGGGACCCCTACGAGCAGTACTTC. It encodes CASSPNGGRDPYEQYF.

The gene calls are TRBV29-1 and TRBJ1-2; D is possibly TRBD1 (5 bases). The V and J ends lost 6 bases and 2 bases respectively, with 10 bases between them. This CDR3 has 12 residues. CDR1 SQVTM and CDR2 ANQGSEA come from the germline V gene. CDR3: CSVETVNYGYTF. As DNA, the CDR3 is TGCAGCGTGGAGACAGTCAACTATGGCTACACCTTC.

Only one count was recorded for this clone. The rearrangement uses TRBV19 and TRBJ1-1; unclear D gene. Trimming pared 8 bases from V and 1 base from J, leaving 11 bases between. Per the germline V gene, CDR1 is LNHDA and CDR2 is SQIVND (reference sequence). The CDR3 sequence is 13 residues long. DNA of the CDR3: TGTGCCAGTTCCGGGTACCGGAACACTGAAGCTTTCTTT. Encoded protein: CASSGYRNTEAFF.

CDR3 DNA: TGTGCCAGCAGGATCGACAGGGGAGGAAATCAGCCCCAGCATTTT. Protein sequence: CASRIDRGGNQPQHF. This rearrangement joins TRBV2 to TRBJ1-5; 8 nucleotides match TRBD1. The CDR3 length is 15 residues. The V gene's germline CDR1 is SNHLY and CDR2 FYNNEI. V lost 6 bases, J lost 4 bases, and 8 bases stayed unmatched.

The chain is built from TRBV5-1 and TRBJ1-1; TRBD1 aligns across 9 bases. V shed 5 bases and J 11 bases; nucleotides not matched to a gene: 10. This CDR3 is built from 13 residues. Germline V CDR1 and CDR2: SGHRS, YFSETQ. This chain's CDR3 is CASSYVRDRAAFF. CDR3 nucleotide sequence: TGCGCCAGCAGTTACGTCCGGGACAGGGCTGCTTTCTTT.

The chain carries TRBV12-3 or TRBV12-4 and TRBJ2-2, with 10 bases lining up with TRBD1. Unmatched junction bases numbered 4, after V lost 4 bases and J lost 11 bases. This CDR3 region has 13 residues. For the CDR3, the DNA is TGTGCCAGCAGTTGGGACAGGGGTATAGAGCTGTTTTTT. The encoded protein is CASSWDRGIELFF.

The chain carries TRBV4-3 and TRBJ1-2; 10 bases fit TRBD1. From germline, CDR1 is LGHNA and CDR2 YSLEER. This CDR3 is 15 amino acids long. V shed 3 bases, J shed 2 bases, and the junction held 3 bases outside the gene matches. CDR3 protein: CASSHRQGANYGYTF. Written as DNA, the CDR3 is TGCGCCAGCAGCCATCGACAGGGGGCCAACTATGGCTACACCTTC.